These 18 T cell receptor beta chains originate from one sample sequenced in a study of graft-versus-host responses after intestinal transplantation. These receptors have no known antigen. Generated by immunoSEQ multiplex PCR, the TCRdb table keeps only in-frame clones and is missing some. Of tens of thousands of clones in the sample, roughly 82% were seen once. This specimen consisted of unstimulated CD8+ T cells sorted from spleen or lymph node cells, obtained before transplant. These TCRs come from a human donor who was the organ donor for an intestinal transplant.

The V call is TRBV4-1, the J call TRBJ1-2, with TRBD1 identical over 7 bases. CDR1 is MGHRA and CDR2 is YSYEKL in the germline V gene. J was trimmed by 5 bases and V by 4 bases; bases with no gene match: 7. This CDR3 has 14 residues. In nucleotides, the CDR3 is TGCGCCAGCAGCCCCGGACAGGTCCTATATGGCTACACCTTC. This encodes CASSPGQVLYGYTF.

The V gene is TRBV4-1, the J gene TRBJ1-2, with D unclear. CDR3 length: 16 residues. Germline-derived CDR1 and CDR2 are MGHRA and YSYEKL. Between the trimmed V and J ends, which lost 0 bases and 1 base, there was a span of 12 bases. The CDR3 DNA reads TGCGCCAGCAGCCAAGAAGGAAGGGCGTTTAACTATGGCTACACCTTC. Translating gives CASSQEGRAFNYGYTF.

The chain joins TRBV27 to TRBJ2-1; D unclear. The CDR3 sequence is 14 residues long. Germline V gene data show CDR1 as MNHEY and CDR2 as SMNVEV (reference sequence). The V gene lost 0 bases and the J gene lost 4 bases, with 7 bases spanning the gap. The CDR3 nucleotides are TGTGCCAGCAGTTTATCCGACCAGTACAATGAGCAGTTCTTC. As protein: CASSLSDQYNEQFF.

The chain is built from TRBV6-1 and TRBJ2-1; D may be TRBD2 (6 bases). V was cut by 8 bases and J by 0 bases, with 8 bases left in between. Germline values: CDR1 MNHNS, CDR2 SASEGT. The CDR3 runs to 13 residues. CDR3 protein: CASRTTSYNEQFF. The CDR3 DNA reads TGTGCCAGCCGGACTACCTCCTACAATGAGCAGTTCTTC.

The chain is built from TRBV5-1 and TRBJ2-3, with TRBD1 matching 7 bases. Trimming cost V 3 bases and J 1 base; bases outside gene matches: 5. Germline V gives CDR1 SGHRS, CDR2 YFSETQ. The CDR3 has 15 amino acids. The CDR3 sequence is CASSSRDRRTDTQYF. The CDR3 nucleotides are TGCGCCAGCAGCTCCCGGGACAGACGCACAGATACGCAGTATTTT. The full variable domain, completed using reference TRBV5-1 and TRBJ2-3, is KAGVTQTPRYLIKTRGQQVTLSCSPISGHRSVSWYQQTPGQGLQFLFEYFSETQRNKGNFPGRFSGRQFSNSRSEMNVSTLELGDSALYLCASSSRDRRTDTQYFGPGTRLTVL.

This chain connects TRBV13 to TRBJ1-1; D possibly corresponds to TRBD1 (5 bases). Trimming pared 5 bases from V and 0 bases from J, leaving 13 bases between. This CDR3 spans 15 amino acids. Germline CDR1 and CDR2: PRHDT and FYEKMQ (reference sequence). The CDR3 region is CASSRVGGMNTEAFF. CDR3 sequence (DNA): TGTGCCAGCAGCCGAGTCGGGGGAATGAACACTGAAGCTTTCTTT.

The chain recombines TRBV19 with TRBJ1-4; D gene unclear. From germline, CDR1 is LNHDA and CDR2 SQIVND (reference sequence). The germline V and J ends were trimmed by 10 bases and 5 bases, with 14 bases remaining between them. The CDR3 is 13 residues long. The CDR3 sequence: CATKGSENEKLFF. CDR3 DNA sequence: TGTGCCACTAAGGGCAGCGAAAATGAAAAACTGTTTTTT. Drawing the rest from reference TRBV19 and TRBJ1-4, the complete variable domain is DGGITQSPKYLFRKEGQNVTLSCEQNLNHDAMYWYRQDPGQGLRLIYYSQIVNDFQKGDIAEGYSVSREKKESFPLTVTSAQKNPTAFYLCATKGSENEKLFFGSGTQLSVL.

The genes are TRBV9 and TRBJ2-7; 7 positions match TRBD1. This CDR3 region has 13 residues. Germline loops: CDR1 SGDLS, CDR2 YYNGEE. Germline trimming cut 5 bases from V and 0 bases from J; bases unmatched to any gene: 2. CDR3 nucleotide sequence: TGTGCCAGCAGTGGGACAGCCTCCTACGAGCAGTACTTC. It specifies CASSGTASYEQYF.

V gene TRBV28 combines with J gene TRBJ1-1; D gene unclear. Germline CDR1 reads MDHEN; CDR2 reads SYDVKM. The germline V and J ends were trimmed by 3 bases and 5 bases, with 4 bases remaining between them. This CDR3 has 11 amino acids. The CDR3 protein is CASSFGTEAFF. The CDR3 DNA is TGTGCCAGCAGTTTTGGGACTGAAGCTTTCTTT.

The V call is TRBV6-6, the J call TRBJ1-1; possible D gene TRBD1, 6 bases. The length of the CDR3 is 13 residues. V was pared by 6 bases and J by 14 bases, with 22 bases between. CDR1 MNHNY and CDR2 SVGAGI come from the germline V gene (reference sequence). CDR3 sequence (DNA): TGTGCCAGCAGCCCAAACCGGGGGGCAGGGCGGTTCTTT. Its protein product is CASSPNRGAGRFF.

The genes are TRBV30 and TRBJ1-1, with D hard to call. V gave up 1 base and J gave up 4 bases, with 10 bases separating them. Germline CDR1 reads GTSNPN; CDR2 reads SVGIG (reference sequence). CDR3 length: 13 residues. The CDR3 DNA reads TGTGCCTGGAGTGAACCCCCGGTCACTGAAGCTTTCTTT. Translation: CAWSEPPVTEAFF.

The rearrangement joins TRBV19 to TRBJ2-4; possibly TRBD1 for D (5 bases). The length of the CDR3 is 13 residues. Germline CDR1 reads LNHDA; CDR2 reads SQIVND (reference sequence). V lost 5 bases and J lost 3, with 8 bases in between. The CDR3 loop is CASSWGGKNIQYF. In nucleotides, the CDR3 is TGTGCCAGTAGTTGGGGCGGCAAAAACATTCAGTACTTC.

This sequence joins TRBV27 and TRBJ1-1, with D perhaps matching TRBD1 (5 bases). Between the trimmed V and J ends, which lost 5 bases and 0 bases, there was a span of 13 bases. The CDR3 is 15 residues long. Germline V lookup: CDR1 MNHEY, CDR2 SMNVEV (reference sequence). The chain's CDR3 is CASSPVDSVNTEAFF. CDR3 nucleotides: TGTGCCAGCAGTCCCGTCGACAGCGTGAACACTGAAGCTTTCTTT.

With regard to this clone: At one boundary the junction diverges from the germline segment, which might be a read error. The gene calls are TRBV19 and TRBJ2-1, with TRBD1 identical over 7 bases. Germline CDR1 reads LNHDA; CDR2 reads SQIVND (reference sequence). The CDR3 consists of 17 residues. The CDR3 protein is CASSVIHRDRYYNGQFF. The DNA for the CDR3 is TGTGCCAGTAGTGTAATTCACCGGGACAGATACTACAATGGGCAGTTCTTC.

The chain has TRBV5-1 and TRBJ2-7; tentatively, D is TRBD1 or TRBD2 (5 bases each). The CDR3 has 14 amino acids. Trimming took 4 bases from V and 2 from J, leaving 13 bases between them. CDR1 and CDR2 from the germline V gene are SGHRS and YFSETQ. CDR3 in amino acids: CASSATGPTYEQYF. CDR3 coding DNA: TGCGCCAGCAGCGCCACGGGACCGACCTACGAGCAGTACTTC. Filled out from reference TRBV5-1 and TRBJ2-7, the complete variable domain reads KAGVTQTPRYLIKTRGQQVTLSCSPISGHRSVSWYQQTPGQGLQFLFEYFSETQRNKGNFPGRFSGRQFSNSRSEMNVSTLELGDSALYLCASSATGPTYEQYFGPGTRLTVT.

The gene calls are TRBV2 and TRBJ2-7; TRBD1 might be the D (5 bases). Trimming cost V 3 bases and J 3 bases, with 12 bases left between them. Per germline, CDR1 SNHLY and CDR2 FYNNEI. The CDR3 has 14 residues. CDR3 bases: TGTGCCAGCAGTGAGGGGCAGGCAGGCTACGAGCAGTACTTC. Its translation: CASSEGQAGYEQYF.

The CDR3 DNA follows: TGTGCCAGCAGTTACTCGGGACAGGCCCCATACAATGAGCAGTTCTTC. It yields the protein CASSYSGQAPYNEQFF. V and J are TRBV6-5 and TRBJ2-1; TRBD1 agrees at 8 bases. The CDR3 is 16 residues long. Losses at the gene ends were 0 bases for V and 4 bases for J; bases not matched to a gene: 5. Germline CDR1 is MNHEY and CDR2 is SVGAGI.

The CDR3 region is CASSLAAGQNNSPLHF. CDR3 nucleotides: TGTGCCAGCAGCTTAGCGGCGGGACAGAATAATTCACCCCTCCACTTT. The chain couples TRBV7-6 to TRBJ1-6; 7 positions match TRBD1. The germline V gene has CDR1 SGHVS and CDR2 FNYEAQ. V gave up 0 bases and J gave up 5 bases; unmatched junction bases: 4. This CDR3 spans 16 amino acids.